The entry that follows covers one TCR beta chain sequence. This clone was picked up one time. Its antigen has not been determined. The record has no base qualities; no much larger clone is one base away. This sample stems from a study of blood T cell repertoires in COVID-19 (dated by TCRdb to the early 2020s). In terms of the full investigation: The collaborator samples originated in the United States, Italy and Spain and spanned the acute and convalescent phases of COVID-19. The repertoires were released in a freely available public database intended as a resource for research on the immune response to SARS-CoV-2. The material from the prospective study consisted of cDNA or gDNA derived from T cells, B-cell-depleted T cells, or PBMCs. Subjects who had been exposed to COVID-19, were actively infected with it, or had recovered from it provided the deeply sampled blood TCRbeta repertoires that made up the dataset. Sample metadata almost always included a de-identified subject ID, COVID-19 status, age in years and sex. Samples were obtained from the ongoing ImmuneRACE study (first 160 participants) and from 1,254 subjects provided by 6 global collaborators. Where available, HLA class I and class II types were taken from metadata supplied by the sample provider and were not determined by assay-based typing. General findings and caveats noted by the study authors: The amount of clinical and demographic metadata varied by source and participant and was provided uncurated.

Collaborating institutions collected whole blood in K2EDTA tubes following their own protocols. For TCRbeta analysis, collaborators shipped samples in one of three forms: frozen whole blood, isolated PBMCs, or DNA extracted from either of those sample types. The immunoSEQ Assay, a bias-controlled multiplex PCR, was used to amplify TCRbeta CDR3 regions from genomic DNA. The published analysis was carried out like this. The number of nucleated cells in each sample was estimated by amplification of reference gene primers within the assay. Sequence reads were collapsed and filtered to measure the absolute abundance of every unique TCRbeta CDR3 rearrangement. Productive Simpson clonality was computed per sample as the square root of Simpson's diversity index over productive rearrangements. TCRdb holds this immuneACCESS table with in-frame rearrangements only. Some clones are missing; in checked studies, unresolved V genes explain under half, and the rest has no known cause. Clone size and the V and J calls come from that table; the DNA yielded D and trimming. The sample table holds about 190,000 clones, of which 80% to 85% were seen once. Approximately 19% of the sample rests with the top ten.

From the cysteine through the phenylalanine, the CDR3 covers 12 amino acids. Only the CDR3 DNA is retained, 36 bases long and in frame from the first base. The V and J ends are trimmed by 4 bases and 7 bases, leaving 8 bases between them. Sequences SGHNT (CDR1) and YYREEE (CDR2) are obtained from the germline V gene (reference sequence). The V and J genes are TRBV5-4 and TRBJ2-2; there is no confident call for the D gene. The receptor was derived from a human donor in a cohort sampled during active COVID-19. The sample comprised peripheral blood. The CDR3: CASSLEVGELFF. The nucleotide sequence is TGTGCCAGCAGCCTAGAAGTCGGGGAGCTGTTTTTT.